This T cell receptor (beta chain) was documented in a study of PD-1 blockade in classical Hodgkin lymphoma (dated by TCRdb to 2019 to 2021). In the study overall: Nivolumab dosing was 3 mg/kg intravenously every 2 weeks, continuing until either disease progression or unacceptable toxicity. To define a peripheral blood immune signature of response to PD-1 blockade in classical Hodgkin lymphoma, the study combined TCR beta sequencing with CyTOF.

The Qiagen DNeasy kit was used to extract genomic DNA both from unsorted PBMCs and from the negatively selected CD4+ and CD8+ fractions. TCR beta CDR3 regions were subjected to amplification by immunoSEQ multiplex PCR with primers that anneal to V and J segments. Amplification bias was minimized using a synthetic immune receptor repertoire, and residual bias was removed computationally after sequencing. Concerning the study's data processing: Custom Python scripts were used to quantify repertoire diversity as the Shannon entropy index. The unsorted, CD4+ and CD8+ repertoires were each analyzed separately, with the exception of combined analyses, where CD4+ and CD8+ sequences were merged in silico. A clone was considered expanded if an increase in frequency of at least 2-fold after treatment relative to C1D1 was found, and a pseudocount of 0.5 was applied to clones undetected at baseline. Clones with 0 or 1 copy at C1D1 were classified as singleton clones, and clones with 2 or more copies were classified as non-singleton clones. By matching protein sequences in sorted samples from the same patient, clones expanded in unsorted samples were annotated as CD4+, CD8+ or unknown. Wilcoxon tests were applied to paired samples to test diversity changes from C1D1 to C4D1. The clones in this table, taken by TCRdb from immuneACCESS, are in-frame only. Not every clone is retained; where verified, under half of the shortfall comes from an unresolved V gene, and the cause of the rest is unknown. The V and J calls and clone size were taken over from that table, and D and trimming were inferred from the DNA. The sample table records nearly 55,000 clones; 65% to 85% of these occur just once. About 16% of the sample rests with the top ten.

Interpreted using the paper, the time point label stands for: cycle 1 day 1 (C1D1), immediately before nivolumab initiation. Every trial patient had relapsed after autologous stem cell transplantation, and cohorts A, B and C differed in prior brentuximab vedotin exposure. A total of over 55 patients with relapsed/refractory classical Hodgkin lymphoma made up the trial cohort, and each patient's best overall response was complete response, partial response or progressive disease. Trial patients were treated with single-agent nivolumab in the multi-cohort phase II CheckMate 205 trial. An independent review committee assessed best overall response using the 2007 International Working Group response criteria. PBMCs from the trial were collected at three points: immediately before nivolumab initiation (C1D1), and during therapy at cycle 2 day 1 and cycle 4 day 1. Peripheral blood was collected in 8 mL Vacutainer Cell Preparation Tubes, from which PBMCs were isolated by centrifugation and then cryopreserved.

Regarding this clone: Which antigen it targets is not known. Base quality data are lacking; no much larger clone is found one base away.

The research as a whole found: A significant rise by C4D1 was seen in CD4+ but not CD8+ TCR diversity (p=0.0027 vs p=0.16), with the rise being most apparent in complete responders (p=0.02). The study covered only a single clinical trial cohort, and the causes of the repertoire differences, possibly disease activity or prior therapy, were still not defined. Trial patients with a complete response had baseline diversity similar to that of newly diagnosed patients, while partial responders and progressors had significantly lower diversity. Diversity was lower in patients who began nivolumab less than 1 year after ASCT, so these patients were left out of later analyses to avoid confounding by immune reconstitution. Newly diagnosed patients were reported to have lower baseline TCR diversity than healthy donors, and relapsed/refractory patients were reported to have lower baseline TCR diversity still.

The sequence derives from a human donor with classical Hodgkin lymphoma. The sequencing here drew on peripheral blood mononuclear cells (PBMCs), taken at baseline.

The nucleotides read TGTGCCAGCAGCTTAGGCGGGAGTACCTACAATGAGCAGTTCTTC. It translates as CASSLGGSTYNEQFF. The receptor chain draws on TRBV7-3 and TRBJ2-1; 7 of the junction bases match TRBD2. Measured from the cysteine to the phenylalanine, the CDR3 is 15 residues long. CDR3 DNA is the only sequence kept; it has 45 bases, read in frame from the first base. V trim: 2 bases; J trim: 2 bases; unmatched bases: 3. Based on the germline V gene, the CDR1 and CDR2 sequences are SGHTA and FQGTGA.